These 11 T cell receptor beta chains originate from one sample sequenced in a study of vaccination and CD4 T cells after COVID-19. Antigens for these TCRs are unknown. Treatment: 10-day PBMC culture with coronavirus spike peptide pools or control peptides (ViraFEST assay). The Oncomine TCR Beta short-read assay generated sequence data from the DNA of cultured CD4+ T cells. TCRdb analysed the PCR reads with MiXCR anew, one entry per CDR3 protein. The table shows approximately 9,600 distinct CDR3 sequences, with about 27% occurring only once. The sample consisted of CD4+ T cells from blood, cultured in vitro, taken before SARS-CoV-2 vaccination. These receptors all stem from a human donor who received a COVID-19 vaccine.

This clonotype appeared a few times. CDR3: CASRSQGSYGYTF. In nucleotides, the CDR3 is TGTGCCAGTAGATCACAGGGTTCGTATGGCTACACCTTC. The chain carries TRBV19 and TRBJ1-2, with D possibly TRBD1 on 6 matching bases. CDR3 length: 13 residues. Deletions cut 6 bases from V and 5 bases from J, with 13 bases between. Germline-derived CDR1 and CDR2 are LNHDA and SQIVND (reference sequence).

This clonotype was seen more than once but under ten times. In DNA form, the CDR3 reads TGTGCCAGCAGGCGGACGGGGACAGGGGTTACCGGGGAGCTGTTTTTT. It translates to CASRRTGTGVTGELFF. This sequence joins TRBV14 and TRBJ2-2; 10 bases fit TRBD1. With 6 bases clipped from V and 5 bases from J, the junction kept 9 bases outside the gene matches. CDR1 is SGHDN and CDR2 is FVKESK in the germline V gene. CDR3 length: 16 amino acids.

The chain uses TRBV19 and TRBJ2-5, with 13 bases lining up with TRBD2. The germline V gene has CDR1 LNHDA and CDR2 SQIVND (reference sequence). This CDR3 has 15 residues. V lost 5 bases and J lost 5; bases outside the gene matches: 5. CDR3 in amino acids: CASSDTSGGAETQYF. The CDR3 DNA sequence: TGTGCCAGTAGTGACACTAGCGGGGGGGCGGAGACCCAGTACTTC.

The chain is built from TRBV11-3 and TRBJ1-4; TRBD1 agrees at 10 bases. The CDR3 has 13 residues. Germline V gene data show CDR1 as SGHNT and CDR2 as YENEEA. V shed 4 bases and J 10 bases; nucleotides not matched to a gene: 3. CDR3 bases: TGTGCCAGCAGCTCGGACAGGGGGGTAAAACTGTTTTTT. Protein: CASSSDRGVKLFF.

The chain couples TRBV2 to TRBJ2-2, with a weak D call TRBD1 (6 bases). The V gene's germline CDR1 is SNHLY and CDR2 FYNNEI. V lost 8 bases and J lost 1, with 11 bases in between. The CDR3 contains 14 residues. The CDR3 loop is CASERTVNTGELFF. The CDR3 nucleotides are TGTGCCAGCGAGAGGACAGTGAACACCGGGGAGCTGTTTTTT.

This clonotype was counted between two and nine times. The gene calls are TRBV19 and TRBJ2-2, with a weak D call TRBD1 (6 bases). Germline CDR1 and CDR2: LNHDA and SQIVND (reference sequence). Trimming shortened V by 6 bases and J by 4 bases, and 15 bases separated the two germline ends. This CDR3 has 15 amino acids. In nucleotides, the CDR3 is TGTGCCAGTAGAAAACAGGGTCCCAGCACCGGGGAGCTGTTTTTT. It is translated as CASRKQGPSTGELFF.

The rearrangement joins TRBV29-1 to TRBJ1-1; 8 bases line up with TRBD1. CDR1 SQVTM and CDR2 ANQGSEA come from the germline V gene. The CDR3 spans 12 residues. After removal of 8 bases from V and 3 bases from J, the junction contained 5 bases not matched to a gene. The DNA of the CDR3 is TGCAGCTGCGGACAGGGAGACACTGAAGCTTTCTTT. Protein sequence: CSCGQGDTEAFF.

Written as DNA, the CDR3 is TGTGCCAGCAGCTTGGTGTCGGAGACCCAGTACTTC. Its protein product is CASSLVSETQYF. The chain has TRBV7-9 and TRBJ2-5; no clear D gene. Germline assignment: CDR1 SEHNR and CDR2 FQNEAQ (reference sequence). V was cut by 3 bases and J by 5 bases, with 7 bases left in between. This CDR3 contains 12 residues.

This clonotype was seen only once. The V gene is TRBV11-3, the J gene TRBJ2-3; D not resolved. This CDR3 comprises 14 residues. In germline, CDR1 is SGHNT, CDR2 YENEEA. V was shortened by 5 bases and J by 1 base, with 10 bases between the two germline ends. CDR3 region: CASSIGPGTDTQYF. The CDR3 DNA is TGTGCCAGCAGCATAGGGCCAGGCACAGATACGCAGTATTTT.

This clonotype occurred a few times. The chain recombines TRBV7-9 with TRBJ2-3; tentative D call: TRBD2 (5 bases). Germline V gives CDR1 SEHNR, CDR2 FQNEAQ (reference sequence). V lost 1 base, J lost 3 bases, and 23 bases lay in between. The CDR3 is 19 amino acids. This CDR3 reads CASSLVPSKARGWTDTQYF. For the CDR3, the DNA is TGTGCCAGCAGCTTAGTACCTTCTAAGGCACGGGGTTGGACAGATACGCAGTATTTT.

This clonotype has just a few counts. The chain has TRBV19 and TRBJ2-7; 11 bases agree with TRBD1. Trimming at V came to 4 bases and at J to 5 bases, leaving 7 bases not matched to a gene. The CDR3 length is 15 residues. Germline V gene lookup returns CDR1 LNHDA and CDR2 SQIVND (reference sequence). The DNA for the CDR3 is TGTGCCAGTAGTAGGCGGGACAGGGGGTCCAACGAGCAGTACTTC. Its protein is CASSRRDRGSNEQYF.